Shown below are 21 T cell receptor beta chains from a single sample sequenced in a study of response to subunit inactivated influenza vaccine. Using its own MiXCR run on the RT-PCR reads, TCRdb lists one record per CDR3 protein. In the table there are about 540,000 distinct CDR3 sequences, around a quarter of which are singletons. These data were also reused for a study on T cells expressing NK-cell markers. As reported in that work: 5'RACE template switching with UMIs generated TCR beta cDNA.

Sequencing was performed on CD4+ T cells sorted from PBMCs, taken roughly 12 days after vaccination. The receptors originated from a man aged 50 or older who received an inactivated influenza vaccine.

This sequence joins TRBV12-3 or TRBV12-4 and TRBJ1-2, with 7 bases aligning to TRBD1. The CDR3 totals 13 residues. After removal of 5 bases from V and 7 bases from J, the junction contained 7 bases not matched to a gene. CDR3 residues: CASSPRQGRGYTF. CDR3 sequence (DNA): TGTGCCAGCAGTCCCCGACAGGGACGTGGCTACACCTTC.

The table lists this clonotype with a few counts. The chain joins TRBV7-2 to TRBJ2-2, with 11 positions matching TRBD2. V lost 0 bases and J lost 10; bases outside the gene matches: 7. This CDR3 contains 16 residues. Germline CDR1 reads SGHTA; CDR2 reads FQGNSA. The CDR3 region has the DNA TGTGCCAGCAGCTTAGCAGGGACTAGCGGCTCGAAGGAGCTGTTTTTT. This gives the protein CASSLAGTSGSKELFF.

The chain employs TRBV20-1 and TRBJ2-7; D gene uncertain. V was shortened by 0 bases and J by 3 bases, with 24 bases between the two germline ends. CDR3 length: 18 amino acids. From germline, CDR1 is DFQATT and CDR2 SNEGSKA (reference sequence). The CDR3 here is CSARDVERGKQGDYEQYF. The CDR3 nucleotides read TGCAGTGCTAGAGATGTGGAGAGAGGAAAGCAAGGAGACTACGAGCAGTACTTC.

The CDR3 protein is CSARDDRGYSGANVLTF. CDR3 sequence (DNA): TGCAGTGCTAGAGACGACAGGGGGTATTCCGGGGCCAACGTCCTGACTTTC. V usage is TRBV20-1 and J usage is TRBJ2-6; 9 nucleotides line up with TRBD1. The CDR3 is made up of 17 amino acids. The J segment lost 4 bases and the V segment lost 0 bases, leaving 7 bases of the junction unmatched. Germline CDR1 is DFQATT and CDR2 is SNEGSKA (reference sequence).

The chain couples TRBV30 to TRBJ1-1; 9 positions agree with TRBD1. Trimming cost V 3 bases and J 7 bases; bases outside gene matches: 9. This CDR3 region has 14 residues. Germline CDR1 and CDR2: GTSNPN and SVGIG (reference sequence). CDR3 sequence (DNA): TGTGCCTGGAGGGTACAGGGACAGGGTAATGAAGCTTTCTTT. Its protein is CAWRVQGQGNEAFF.

This clonotype has a handful of counts. The V call is TRBV7-2, the J call TRBJ1-4; D possibly corresponds to TRBD1 (5 bases). Trimming took 4 bases from V and 7 from J, leaving 16 bases between them. Germline V CDR1 and CDR2: SGHTA, FQGNSA. CDR3 size: 15 residues. The CDR3 sequence: CASSSAGTVIEKLFF. In DNA form, the CDR3 reads TGTGCCAGCAGCTCAGCCGGGACGGTCATTGAAAAACTGTTTTTT.

The table lists this clonotype with a few counts. The chain uses TRBV5-1 and TRBJ1-4, with 10 bases that match TRBD1. Losses at the gene ends were 4 bases for V and 10 bases for J; bases not matched to a gene: 7. The length of the CDR3 is 14 residues. The germline V gene has CDR1 SGHRS and CDR2 YFSETQ. CDR3 amino acids: CASSLGQGGGKLFF. The DNA of the CDR3 is TGCGCCAGCAGCCTCGGACAGGGGGGGGGAAAACTGTTTTTT.

There are a few counts of this clonotype. The V call is TRBV7-8, the J call TRBJ2-3; D not certain. The CDR3 length is 12 residues. From germline, CDR1 is SGHVS and CDR2 FQNEAQ. V was clipped by 2 bases and J by 7 bases, with 7 bases between them. The CDR3 sequence: CASSLKSYTQYF. CDR3 nucleotide sequence: TGTGCCAGCAGCTTAAAATCGTATACGCAGTATTTT.

The V gene is TRBV20-1, the J gene TRBJ1-1; tentatively, D is TRBD1 (5 bases). This CDR3 contains 14 residues. Germline loops: CDR1 DFQATT, CDR2 SNEGSKA (reference sequence). Trimming took 3 bases from V and 11 from J, leaving 22 bases between them. The CDR3 loop reads CSARAGTPTSRAFF. In nucleotides, the CDR3 is TGCAGTGCTAGGGCCGGGACGCCAACCTCCAGGGCTTTCTTT.

The rearrangement joins TRBV7-2 to TRBJ2-7, with 8 bases lining up with TRBD2. This CDR3 has 15 residues. V was pared by 1 base and J by 2 bases, with 4 bases of the junction left unmatched. CDR1 and CDR2 from the germline V gene are SGHTA and FQGNSA. Written as DNA, the CDR3 is TGTGCCAGCAGCTTAGGTAGCGGGGCCGCCTACGAGCAGTACTTC. It encodes CASSLGSGAAYEQYF.

This chain joins TRBV4-3 and TRBJ2-3; 7 bases map to TRBD2. Germline lookup yields CDR1 LGHNA and CDR2 YSLEER. The CDR3 is made up of 15 amino acids. Trimming took 2 bases from V and 2 from J; bases not matched to a gene: 4. The chain's CDR3 is CASSQTGTITDTQYF. Written as DNA, the CDR3 is TGCGCCAGCAGCCAAACCGGGACTATCACAGATACGCAGTATTTT.

V gene TRBV28 combines with J gene TRBJ2-2, with 7 bases matching TRBD2. V trimming: 4 bases; J trimming: 5 bases; junction bases outside the gene matches: 4. From germline, CDR1 is MDHEN and CDR2 SYDVKM. The length of the CDR3 is 14 residues. The CDR3 DNA reads as TGTGCCAGCAGTTCGGCCGGGGGGACCGGGGAGCTGTTTTTT. This sequence encodes CASSSAGGTGELFF.

The table lists this clonotype with many counts. The chain couples TRBV10-3 to TRBJ2-2, with TRBD2 matching 13 bases. The junction had 7 bases not matched to a gene; V was cut back by 3 bases and J by 0 bases. This CDR3 contains 19 residues. CDR1 is ENHRY, CDR2 SYGVKD, per germline. The DNA for the CDR3 is TGTGCCATCAGTGATCATACGGGACTAGCGGGGTCGAACACCGGGGAGCTGTTTTTT. Protein sequence: CAISDHTGLAGSNTGELFF.

This clonotype was counted at least ten times. The chain is built from TRBV12-3 or TRBV12-4 and TRBJ2-2; the match to TRBD2 covers 10 bases. J lost 1 base, V lost 5 bases, and 1 base had no gene match. The length of the CDR3 is 15 residues. In nucleotides, the CDR3 is TGTGCCAGCAGTAGGACTAGCGGGAACACCGGGGAGCTGTTTTTT. Protein sequence: CASSRTSGNTGELFF.

This clonotype turned up a few times. The chain carries TRBV9 and TRBJ2-1; 7 bases are shared with TRBD1. CDR3 length: 14 residues. CDR1 is SGDLS and CDR2 is YYNGEE in the germline V gene. J was trimmed by 7 bases and V by 2 bases; bases with no gene match: 6. CDR3 DNA: TGTGCCAGCAGCGTGGGACAGTTTATAAATGAGCAGTTCTTC. It translates to CASSVGQFINEQFF.

The V gene is TRBV6-1, the J gene TRBJ1-2; TRBD1 agrees at 11 bases. This CDR3 has 15 amino acids. Trimming took 3 bases from V and 3 from J; bases not matched to a gene: 3. CDR1 is MNHNS and CDR2 is SASEGT in the germline V gene. CDR3 sequence: CASSEGQGVYYGYTF. Here the CDR3 DNA reads TGTGCCAGCAGTGAGGGACAGGGGGTATACTATGGCTACACCTTC.

This chain links TRBV20-1 with TRBJ2-3; 9 positions match TRBD2. The CDR3 consists of 14 residues. Germline-derived CDR1 and CDR2 are DFQATT and SNEGSKA (reference sequence). With 7 bases clipped from V and 6 bases from J, the junction kept 11 bases outside the gene matches. CDR3 residues: CSVPPSGRPDTQYF. CDR3 DNA sequence: TGCAGTGTCCCCCCCAGCGGGAGGCCGGATACGCAGTATTTT.

This clonotype came up a few times. The rearrangement uses TRBV6-1 and TRBJ2-3, with 8 positions matching TRBD2. CDR3 length: 15 amino acids. Germline loops: CDR1 MNHNS, CDR2 SASEGT. V shed 6 bases and J 4 bases; nucleotides not matched to a gene: 9. CDR3 loop: CASRLWTSQPDTQYF. CDR3 nucleotides: TGTGCCAGCAGACTTTGGACTAGCCAACCAGATACGCAGTATTTT.

In its sample, this clonotype was seen a few times. The rearrangement links TRBV25-1 to TRBJ1-1; D unresolved. V was clipped by 3 bases and J by 0 bases, with 11 bases between them. The germline V gene has CDR1 MGHDK and CDR2 SYGVNS. CDR3 length: 15 residues. CDR3 in DNA: TGTGCCAGCAGTGACGGGCCGAGGGTGAACACTGAAGCTTTCTTT. Encoded protein: CASSDGPRVNTEAFF.

The V and J genes are TRBV4-2 and TRBJ2-2; D is perhaps TRBD1 (6 bases). V lost 1 base and J 0 bases, leaving 15 bases between the germline ends. The CDR3 length is 18 residues. Germline CDR1 and CDR2: LGHNA and YNFKEQ. The CDR3 is CASSQGTRGIANTGELFF. The DNA of the CDR3 is TGTGCCAGCAGCCAAGGAACGAGGGGGATAGCGAACACCGGGGAGCTGTTTTTT.

This clonotype was observed a few times. The V gene is TRBV4-1, the J gene TRBJ2-5; 7 bases match TRBD1. The CDR3 is 17 residues long. The germline V gene has CDR1 MGHRA and CDR2 YSYEKL. The trim removed 3 bases at V and 4 bases at J, leaving 14 bases unmatched. The CDR3 nucleotides read TGCGCCAGCAGCCAGTTTGTAATGGGACAGAGACTAGAGACCCAGTACTTC. Its translation is CASSQFVMGQRLETQYF.